This T cell receptor beta chain was sequenced in a study of human T cells and chemical hapten exposure (dated by TCRdb to the early 2020s). About the study as a whole: For sensitization, 2% DPC in acetone was applied to a 2 cm by 2 cm area of upper inner arm skin. Throughout the roughly 23-week study period, patients were also given weekly therapeutic DPC doses on the scalp. Patch testing was performed on the upper back with Finn chambers containing 0.01% DPC, and the patch tests were scored after 6 days according to International Contact Dermatitis Research Group standards. Most of the patients in the cohort were female, and the cohort covered alopecia areata with under or over 50% scalp involvement, alopecia totalis and alopecia universalis. Libraries were pooled for sequencing, and variation in per-sample TCR yields was attributed mainly to small differences in library volumes within the pool. Peripheral blood TCR repertoire changes were tracked in vivo in alopecia patients during primary and secondary sensitization to the hapten diphenylcyclopropenone (DPC). Patient blood was sampled pre-sensitization (week 0) and at 2, 6 and about 24 weeks after DPC sensitization. For TCR sequencing, blood came from about 28 alopecia patients at anywhere from one to four time points (pre-sensitization, 2, 6 and 24 weeks).

Taken with the paper, the label for time point translates to: pre-sensitization, week 0. Explained via the paper, the treatment or condition label denotes: therapeutic diphenylcyclopropenone sensitization with weekly scalp DPC. At every patch-test visit, the blood draw took place before the patch test was put on. Patients were eligible if aged 18 to 70, diagnosed with alopecia and judged suitable for DPC therapy, and pregnant patients were excluded. Total RNA was extracted from unfractionated whole blood that had been collected in Tempus Blood RNA tubes. Notes on this clonotype: The antigen this receptor binds is unknown. There are no base qualities to consult, and no much larger clone falls within one base.

What the work shows at the level of the full study, not this receptor alone: Because all patients had alopecia, a presumed autoimmune disease, the immune response of the patients might differ from that of healthy individuals. Patch test score was positively correlated with the number of PT1 expanded TCRs, with significance at thresholds 8, 16 and 32 but not at 4. Significantly more large CDR3 similarity clusters were formed by expanded TCRs than by pre-sensitization or healthy control sets, consistent with antigen-driven responses. After repeated subsampling, the strength of the expansion versus patch-test correlation and the threshold at which it became significant changed. DPC sensitization did not change how many TCRs were above 1 in 1000 frequency, and no evidence was found of alterations in global repertoire structure.

Looking up the germline V gene (reference sequence) yields CDR1 SEHNR and CDR2 FQNEAQ. The CDR3 sequence holds 17 residues, the cysteine and phenylalanine included. Only the CDR3 part of the read is kept: 51 bases, read in frame from the first base. V has 10 bases trimmed and J has 1 base trimmed; junction bases matching no gene number 12. The library was obtained by RACE. The data were produced on a NextSeq 500. During library preparation, unique molecular identifiers were attached to individual cDNA molecules so that TCRs could be counted quantitatively and reproducibly. Both TCR alpha and TCR beta chains were sequenced from each blood RNA sample. The paper's data handling went like this. The median number of TCRs per sample was 95,638, ranging from roughly 23,224 to 690,600. The Decombinator software suite was used to annotate V, J and CDR3 in the TCR reads. For PS versus PT1 abundance plots, all samples were subsampled to the same number of TCRs (28,000). Expanded TCRs were defined as absent before sensitization and observed at least eight times at the 2-week time point. TCRdb applied fastp at Q25 and MiXCR to the public reads, then kept only in-frame beta chains. Rows with a matching CDR3 protein are joined into one entry that keeps the most common DNA and genes. TCRdb's processing, not the study's, gives the V and J calls here. The sample table holds roughly 260,000 distinct CDR3 sequences, of which 7.5% to 9% were seen once. 2% to 2.5% of the sample belongs to the ten largest clones.

This clonotype originated in a woman in her forties with alopecia areata. Some clones in this sample may be carry-over from other donors' samples. This sequence uses TRBV7-9 and TRBJ2-4; 11 central bases correspond to TRBD2. Sequencing used whole blood, obtained in connection with sensitization to the hapten diphenylcyclopropenone (DPC). The CDR3 here reads CATRELAGGLAKNIQYF. In nucleotides, the sequence is TGTGCCACCCGGGAGCTAGCGGGAGGTCTGGCCAAAAACATTCAGTACTTC.